In its sample, the clone carrying this TCR beta chain was seen a few times. Germline V lookup: CDR1 SGHDT, CDR2 YYEEEE. The V gene lost 0 bases and the J gene lost 6 bases, with 10 bases spanning the gap. The CDR3 length is 14 residues. The sample is drawn from a study of cytomegalovirus exposure and HLA in healthy donors. PCR employed 60 Vbeta and 13 Jbeta primers. The data were produced by immunoSEQ multiplex PCR, yet TCRdb's version contains in-frame clones alone and is incomplete. The table lists some 57,000 clones, more than 70% of them singletons. V usage is TRBV5-6 and J usage is TRBJ1-5; tentatively, D is TRBD1 (6 bases). This TCR was sampled from a man younger than 45 in good health and CMV-seropositive. The sample was PBMCs. In nucleotides, the CDR3 is TGTGCCAGCAGCTTGGTACAGGGTGGTCAGCCCCAGCATTTT. Encoded protein: CASSLVQGGQPQHF. The full variable domain, with the rest looked up from reference TRBV5-6 and TRBJ1-5, is DAGVTQSPTHLIKTRGQQVTLRCSPKSGHDTVSWYQQALGQGPQFIFQYYEEEERQRGNFPDRFSGHQFPNYSSELNVNALLLGDSALYLCASSLVQGGQPQHFGDGTRLSIL.